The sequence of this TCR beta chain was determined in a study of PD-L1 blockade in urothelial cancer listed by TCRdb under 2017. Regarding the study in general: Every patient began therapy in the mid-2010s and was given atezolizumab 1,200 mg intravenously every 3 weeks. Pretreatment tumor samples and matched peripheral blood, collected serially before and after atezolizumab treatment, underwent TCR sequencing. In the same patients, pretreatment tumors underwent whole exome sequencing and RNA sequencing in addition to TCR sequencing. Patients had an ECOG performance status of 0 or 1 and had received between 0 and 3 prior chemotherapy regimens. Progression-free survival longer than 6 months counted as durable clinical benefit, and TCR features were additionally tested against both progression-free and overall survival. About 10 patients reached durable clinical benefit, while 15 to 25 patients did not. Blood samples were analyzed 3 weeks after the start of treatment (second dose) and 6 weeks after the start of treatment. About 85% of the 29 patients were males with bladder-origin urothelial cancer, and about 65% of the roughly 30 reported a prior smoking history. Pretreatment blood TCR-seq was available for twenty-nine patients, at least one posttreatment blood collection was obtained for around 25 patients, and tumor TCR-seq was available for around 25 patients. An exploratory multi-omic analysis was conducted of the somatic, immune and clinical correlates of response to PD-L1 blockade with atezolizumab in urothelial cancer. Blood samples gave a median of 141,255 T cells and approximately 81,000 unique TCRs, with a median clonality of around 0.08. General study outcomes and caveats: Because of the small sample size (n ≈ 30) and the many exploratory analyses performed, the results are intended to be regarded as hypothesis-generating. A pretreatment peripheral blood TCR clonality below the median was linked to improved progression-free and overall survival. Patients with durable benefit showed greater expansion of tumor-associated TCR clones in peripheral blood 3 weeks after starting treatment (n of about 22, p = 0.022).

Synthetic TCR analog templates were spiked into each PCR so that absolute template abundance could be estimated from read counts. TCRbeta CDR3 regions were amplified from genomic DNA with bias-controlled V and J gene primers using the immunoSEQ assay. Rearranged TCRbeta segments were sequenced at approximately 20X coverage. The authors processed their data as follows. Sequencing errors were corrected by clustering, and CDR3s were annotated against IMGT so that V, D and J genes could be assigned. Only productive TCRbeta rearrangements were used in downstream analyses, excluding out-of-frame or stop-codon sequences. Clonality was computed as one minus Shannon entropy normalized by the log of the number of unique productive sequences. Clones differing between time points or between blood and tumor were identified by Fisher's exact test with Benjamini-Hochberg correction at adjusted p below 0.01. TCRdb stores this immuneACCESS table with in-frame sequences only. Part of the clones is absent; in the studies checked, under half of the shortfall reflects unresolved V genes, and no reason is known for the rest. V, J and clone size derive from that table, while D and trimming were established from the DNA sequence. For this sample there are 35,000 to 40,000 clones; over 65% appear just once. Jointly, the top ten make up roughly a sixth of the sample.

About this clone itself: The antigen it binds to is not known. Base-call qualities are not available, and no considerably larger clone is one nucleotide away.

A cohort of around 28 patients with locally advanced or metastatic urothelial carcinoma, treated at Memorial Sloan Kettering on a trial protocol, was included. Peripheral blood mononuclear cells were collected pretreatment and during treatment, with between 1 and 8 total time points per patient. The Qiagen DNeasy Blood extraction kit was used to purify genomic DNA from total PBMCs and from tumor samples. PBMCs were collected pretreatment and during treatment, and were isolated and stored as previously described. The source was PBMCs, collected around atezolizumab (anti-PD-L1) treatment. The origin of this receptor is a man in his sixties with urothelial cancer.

The nucleotides are TGTGCCAGCAGCGTAGGATTAGCCGGCTACGAGCAGTACTTC. Its translation reads: CASSVGLAGYEQYF. The rearrangement joined TRBV9 to TRBJ2-7; the D gene assignment is ambiguous. Trimming takes 0 bases from V and 3 bases from J, and the germline ends sit 10 bases apart. From its cysteine to its phenylalanine, the CDR3 spans 14 amino acids. CDR3 DNA only is kept here, 42 bases in frame from base 1. From a lookup of the germline V gene, CDR1 and CDR2 are SGDLS and YYNGEE.